Following are 21 T cell receptor beta chains from one sample sequenced in a study of radiation and T cells in renal cell carcinoma. Using immunoSEQ multiplex PCR, the repertoire was profiled, and TCRdb retains in-frame clones only, with some absent. Of 70,000 or so clones in the sample, more than 75% were seen once. The sample's time point: blood 2 weeks post-SBRT. Treatment in this sample: 15 Gy SBRT to primary tumor, nephrectomy 4 weeks later. Here the sequenced sample was blood, taken from a patient whose treatment included radiotherapy and nephrectomy. These receptors were taken from a man aged 60 to 69 with renal cell carcinoma.

The genes are TRBV6-4 and TRBJ2-7; weak D call: TRBD1 (6 bases). The CDR3 sequence is 13 residues long. The germline V gene encodes CDR1 MRHNA and CDR2 SNTAGT. Trimming pared 3 bases from V and 3 bases from J, leaving 9 bases between. The CDR3: CASSEGAYYEQYF. The CDR3 DNA is TGTGCCAGCAGTGAGGGGGCATACTACGAGCAGTACTTC.

The chain links TRBV11-2 to TRBJ2-7, with a tentative D call TRBD2 (6 bases). Deletions cut 5 bases from V and 5 bases from J, with 19 bases between. CDR1 and CDR2 (germline): SGHAT, FQNNGV. This CDR3 spans 15 amino acids. This CDR3 reads CASSPLRGGLNEQYF. The CDR3 DNA follows: TGTGCCAGCAGCCCCTTGCGGGGAGGACTAAACGAGCAGTACTTC.

The chain carries TRBV28 and TRBJ2-5, with D possibly being TRBD2 (6 bases). The length of the CDR3 is 14 residues. From germline, CDR1 is MDHEN and CDR2 SYDVKM. Trimming left V 6 bases short and J 4 bases short, with 15 bases between. The CDR3 DNA reads TGTGCCAGCAGCCCAGGCGGGGTGGGAGAGACCCAGTACTTC. This gives the protein CASSPGGVGETQYF.

CDR3 protein: CASSLYPASGVVDTQYF. The CDR3 DNA follows: TGTGCCAGCAGCTTATACCCGGCTAGCGGGGTCGTAGATACGCAGTATTTT. The chain couples TRBV7-3 to TRBJ2-3; 9 nucleotides agree with TRBD2. Germline loops: CDR1 SGHTA, CDR2 FQGTGA. The V and J ends lost 2 bases and 5 bases, in that order; junction bases with no gene match: 11. The CDR3 spans 17 residues.

The V call is TRBV7-6, the J call TRBJ2-5; D is unclear. This CDR3 is built from 13 residues. V lost 2 bases, J lost 5 bases, and 9 bases lay in between. Per the germline V gene, CDR1 is SGHVS and CDR2 is FNYEAQ. DNA of the CDR3: TGTGCCAGCAGCTTAAGGGCTGCGGAGACCCAGTACTTC. Amino acids: CASSLRAAETQYF.

The chain joins TRBV15 to TRBJ1-1; D ambiguous. The V and J ends lost 0 bases and 1 base respectively, with 9 bases between them. This CDR3 is built from 15 residues. Per the germline V gene, CDR1 is LNHNV and CDR2 is YYDKDF (reference sequence). The DNA of the CDR3 is TGTGCCACCAGCAGAGATCGGGGTCGGAACACTGAAGCTTTCTTT. It codes for CATSRDRGRNTEAFF.

This clone was observed a single time. The chain uses TRBV10-3 and TRBJ2-1; the match to TRBD2 covers 8 bases. CDR1 and CDR2 (germline): ENHRY, SYGVKD. V was clipped by 6 bases and J by 10 bases; unmatched bases: 5. The CDR3 extends over 12 amino acids. This CDR3 is CAIRETSAEQFF. CDR3 bases: TGTGCCATCAGGGAGACTAGCGCAGAGCAGTTCTTC.

The chain combines TRBV9 with TRBJ2-2; D is ambiguous. The germline V gene encodes CDR1 SGDLS and CDR2 YYNGEE. The CDR3 is 15 amino acids. V shed 1 base and J shed 2 bases, with 9 bases lying between them. The CDR3 nucleotides are TGTGCCAGCAGCGTAAGGCTTTTTAACACCGGGGAGCTGTTTTTT. It is translated as CASSVRLFNTGELFF.

This rearrangement joins TRBV14 to TRBJ2-2; no firm D call. Germline V gives CDR1 SGHDN, CDR2 FVKESK. The CDR3 runs to 15 residues. Trimming cost V 0 bases and J 3 bases, with 8 bases left between them. CDR3 bases: TGTGCCAGCAGCCAAGATCCTAGTTACACCGGGGAGCTGTTTTTT. Protein product: CASSQDPSYTGELFF.

This clone was seen just once. The J gene is TRBJ1-5, the V gene TRBV4-1, with TRBD1 as a possible D gene (5 bases). V was trimmed by 4 bases and J by 6 bases, leaving 13 bases between them. This CDR3 region has 14 residues. Per the germline V gene, CDR1 is MGHRA and CDR2 is YSYEKL. CDR3 coding DNA: TGCGCCAGCAGCCTTTTTGTGGGGGGTCAGCCCCAGCATTTT. Translated, it gives CASSLFVGGQPQHF.

The chain combines TRBV28 with TRBJ1-5; D possibly corresponds to TRBD1 (6 bases). This CDR3 comprises 14 residues. The germline V and J ends were trimmed by 6 bases and 5 bases, with 14 bases remaining between them. CDR1 is MDHEN and CDR2 is SYDVKM in the germline V gene. The CDR3 nucleotides read TGTGCCAGCAGCCCAGGGGCTCCCTATCAGCCCCAGCATTTT. This codes for CASSPGAPYQPQHF.

The rearrangement uses TRBV27 and TRBJ2-6; 12 bases fit TRBD1. The length of the CDR3 is 18 residues. With 0 bases clipped from V and 2 bases from J, the junction kept 2 bases outside the gene matches. The germline V gene has CDR1 MNHEY and CDR2 SMNVEV (reference sequence). CDR3 nucleotides: TGTGCCAGCAGTTTATCGGGACAGGGGGCAGCTGGGGCCAACGTCCTGACTTTC. This translates into CASSLSGQGAAGANVLTF.

V and J are TRBV10-1 and TRBJ1-4; D might be TRBD1 (6 bases). CDR1 is WNHNN, CDR2 SYGVQD, per germline (reference sequence). V was clipped by 2 bases and J by 4 bases, with 8 bases between them. The CDR3 covers 14 residues. Written as DNA, the CDR3 is TGCGCCAGCAGTGAGGGACAGCTTAATGAAAAACTGTTTTTT. It yields the protein CASSEGQLNEKLFF.

The chain joins TRBV5-1 to TRBJ2-5; the D is unclear. This CDR3 has 14 amino acids. Germline V CDR1 and CDR2: SGHRS, YFSETQ. V shed 2 bases and J shed 5 bases, with 13 bases lying between them. In DNA form, the CDR3 reads TGCGCCAGCAGCTTAAGTGAGGCCAGGGAGACCCAGTACTTC. It translates to CASSLSEARETQYF. Together with reference TRBV5-1 and TRBJ2-5, the CDR3 gives the full variable domain: KAGVTQTPRYLIKTRGQQVTLSCSPISGHRSVSWYQQTPGQGLQFLFEYFSETQRNKGNFPGRFSGRQFSNSRSEMNVSTLELGDSALYLCASSLSEARETQYFGPGTRLLVL.

This sequence joins TRBV28 and TRBJ2-7; tentatively, D is TRBD1 (6 bases). The germline V gene has CDR1 MDHEN and CDR2 SYDVKM. V was pared by 0 bases and J by 1 base, with 10 bases between. The CDR3 totals 15 residues. The CDR3 DNA reads as TGTGCCAGCAGTTTATGGGGACAAGGATCCTACGAGCAGTACTTC. This encodes CASSLWGQGSYEQYF.

This chain links TRBV19 with TRBJ1-5; D call uncertain. The CDR3 extends over 15 amino acids. Between the trimmed V and J ends, which lost 3 bases and 2 bases, there was a span of 11 bases. Germline lookup yields CDR1 LNHDA and CDR2 SQIVND (reference sequence). As DNA, the CDR3 is TGTGCCAGTAGTATTGGTAGGGCAGGCAATCAGCCCCAGCATTTT. Encoded protein: CASSIGRAGNQPQHF.

The chain joins TRBV19 to TRBJ2-7; 10 bases are a match to TRBD2. Germline CDR1 and CDR2: LNHDA and SQIVND (reference sequence). The length of the CDR3 is 16 residues. V dropped 4 bases and J dropped 4; count of bases not matched to a gene: 10. CDR3 sequence (DNA): TGTGCCAGTAGTAACGACCCTAGCGGGAGTACGTACGAGCAGTACTTC. This codes for CASSNDPSGSTYEQYF.

The chain uses TRBV6-4 and TRBJ2-7; the D is unclear. Trimming removed 0 bases from V and 6 bases from J, with 6 bases in between. The CDR3 spans 12 residues. Per the germline V gene, CDR1 is MRHNA and CDR2 is SNTAGT. CDR3 bases: TGTGCCAGCAGTGACTCCACACCCGAGCAGTACTTC. Protein product: CASSDSTPEQYF.

This clone has a handful of counts. The chain recombines TRBV7-2 with TRBJ1-1; D call uncertain. V gave up 7 bases and J gave up 2 bases, with 8 bases separating them. The CDR3 spans 12 residues. Germline CDR1 reads SGHTA; CDR2 reads FQGNSA. The CDR3: CASTFANTEAFF. The CDR3 DNA sequence: TGTGCCAGCACGTTCGCAAACACTGAAGCTTTCTTT.

This sequence joins TRBV5-1 and TRBJ2-7; no firm D call. Trimming stripped 6 bases from V and 3 bases from J, with 1 base between. Germline V gene data show CDR1 as SGHRS and CDR2 as YFSETQ. The CDR3 has 9 amino acids. The CDR3 is CASIYEQYF. CDR3 nucleotide sequence: TGCGCCAGCATCTACGAGCAGTACTTC.

The genes are TRBV5-1 and TRBJ1-3; D remains unclear. Germline-derived CDR1 and CDR2 are SGHRS and YFSETQ. The CDR3 length is 16 residues. Trimming took 0 bases from V and 0 from J, leaving 10 bases between them. CDR3 in DNA: TGCGCCAGCAGCTTGGGGAGGGCACTCTCTGGAAACACCATATATTTT. Translating it yields CASSLGRALSGNTIYF.